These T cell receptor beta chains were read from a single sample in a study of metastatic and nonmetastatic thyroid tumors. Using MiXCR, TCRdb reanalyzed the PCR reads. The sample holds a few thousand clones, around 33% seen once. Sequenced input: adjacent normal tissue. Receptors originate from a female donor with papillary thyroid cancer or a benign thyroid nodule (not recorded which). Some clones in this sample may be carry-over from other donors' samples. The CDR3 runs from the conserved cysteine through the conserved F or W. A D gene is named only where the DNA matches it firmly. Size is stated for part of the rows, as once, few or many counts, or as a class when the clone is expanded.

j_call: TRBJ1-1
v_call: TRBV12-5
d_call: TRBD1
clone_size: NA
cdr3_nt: TGTGCTAGTGGTCCCGGAACAGGGGTGGGGACTGAAGCTTTCTTT
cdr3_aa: CASGPGTGVGTEAFF

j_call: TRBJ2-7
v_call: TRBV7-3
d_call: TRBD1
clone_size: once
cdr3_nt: TGTGCCAGCAGCCGAACAGGGGGAGTACATACCTACGAGCAGTACTTC
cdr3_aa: CASSRTGGVHTYEQYF

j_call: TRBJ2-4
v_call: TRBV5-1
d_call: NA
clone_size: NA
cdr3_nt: TGCGCCAGCAGCTTGGGCAGGGGAGGCAAAAACATTCAGTACTTC
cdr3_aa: CASSLGRGGKNIQYF

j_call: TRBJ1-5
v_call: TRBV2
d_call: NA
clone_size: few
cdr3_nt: TGTGCCAGCAGTGAGGGCAGGGTGGGAGGTCAGCCCCAGCATTTT
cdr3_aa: CASSEGRVGGQPQHF

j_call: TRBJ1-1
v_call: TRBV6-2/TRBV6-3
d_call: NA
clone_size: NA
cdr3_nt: TGTGCCAGCAGTTACCGGGGGGGCAGGACTGAAGCTTTCTTT
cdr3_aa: CASSYRGGRTEAFF

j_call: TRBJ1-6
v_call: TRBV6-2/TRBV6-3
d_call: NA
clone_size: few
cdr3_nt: TGTGCCAGCAACGAAGAAAAGAAATATAATTCACCCCTCCACTTT
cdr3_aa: CASNEEKKYNSPLHF

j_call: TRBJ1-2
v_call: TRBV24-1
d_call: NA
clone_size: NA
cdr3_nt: TGTGCCACCAGTGACACCGGGACCATCTATGGCTACACCTTC
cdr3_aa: CATSDTGTIYGYTF

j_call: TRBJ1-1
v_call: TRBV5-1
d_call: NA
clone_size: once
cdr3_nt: TGCGCCAGCTATTCCCAAGAGAACACTGAAGCTTTCTTT
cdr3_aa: CASYSQENTEAFF

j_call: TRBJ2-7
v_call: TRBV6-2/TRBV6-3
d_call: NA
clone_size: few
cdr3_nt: TGTGCCAGCACCCCCGCCGACCGATTCTACGAGCAGTACTTC
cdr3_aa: CASTPADRFYEQYF

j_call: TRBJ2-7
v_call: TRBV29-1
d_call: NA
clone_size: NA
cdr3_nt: TGCAGCGTTACATTTGGGAGAGGGGTTAACTACGAGCAGTACTTC
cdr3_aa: CSVTFGRGVNYEQYF

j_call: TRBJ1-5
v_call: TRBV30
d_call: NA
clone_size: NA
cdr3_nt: TGTGCCTGGAGTGTTGCGGGGGGGAGCAATCAGCCCCAGCATTTT
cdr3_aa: CAWSVAGGSNQPQHF

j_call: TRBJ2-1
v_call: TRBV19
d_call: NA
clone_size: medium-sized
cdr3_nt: TGTGCCAGCCGAACCTCGAACCAATACAATGAGCAGTTCTTC
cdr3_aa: CASRTSNQYNEQFF

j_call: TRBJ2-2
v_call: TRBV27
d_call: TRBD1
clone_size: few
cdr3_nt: TGTGCCAGCAGTCGACAGGGGACGAGGGTTTATCGGGAGCTGTTTTTT
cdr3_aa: CASSRQGTRVYRELFF

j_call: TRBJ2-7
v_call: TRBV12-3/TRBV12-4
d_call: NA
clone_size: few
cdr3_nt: TGTGCCAGCAGTTACAGGTGGCTTGAGCAGTACTTC
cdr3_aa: CASSYRWLEQYF

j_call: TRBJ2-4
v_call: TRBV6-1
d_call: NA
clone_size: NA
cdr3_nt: TGTGACAGCATCCCACGCGCGGAATACTTAGCCAAAAACATTCAGTACTTC
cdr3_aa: CDSIPRAEYLAKNIQYF

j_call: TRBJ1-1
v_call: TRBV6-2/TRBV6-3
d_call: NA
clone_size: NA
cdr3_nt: TGTGCCAGCAGTTACCAGGGCGACGCCAGCACTGAAGCTTTCTTT
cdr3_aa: CASSYQGDASTEAFF

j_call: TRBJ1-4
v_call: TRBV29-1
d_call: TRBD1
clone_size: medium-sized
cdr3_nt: TGCAGCGTCGGGACAGGGGGTGAAAAACTGTTTTTT
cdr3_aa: CSVGTGGEKLFF

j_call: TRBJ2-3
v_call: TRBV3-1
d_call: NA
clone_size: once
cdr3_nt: TGTGCCAGCAGCCAAATGGTCTCTAGCACAGATACGCAGTATTTT
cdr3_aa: CASSQMVSSTDTQYF

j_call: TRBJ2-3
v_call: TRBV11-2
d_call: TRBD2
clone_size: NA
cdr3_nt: TGTTCCAGCAGCTTGGTGGGAGGGACCGATGTGCAGTATTTT
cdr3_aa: CSSSLVGGTDVQYF

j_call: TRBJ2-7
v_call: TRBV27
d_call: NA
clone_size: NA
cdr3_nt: TGTGCCAGCAGATCATCCTCCTACGAGCAGTACTTC
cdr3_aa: CASRSSSYEQYF